This TCR beta chain was sequenced during a study of blood T cells in healthy people across ages. In the study overall: Per two T cells, about one barcoded beta molecule was captured through template switching.

This clonotype was counted only a few times. Its antigen is unknown. Germline trimming cut 4 bases from V and 3 bases from J; bases unmatched to any gene: 3. The CDR3 sequence is 13 residues long. Germline CDR1 and CDR2: SGHRS and YFSETQ. Study-wide results and limits: A roughly linear age-dependent decrease characterized TCR beta diversity per million T cells.

With a J-beta primer mix and a sample-barcoded 5' primer, a second PCR ran about 7 to 12 cycles. TCRdb recomputed calls from the 5' RACE reads with MiXCR, one row per CDR3 protein. Found here are about 620,000 distinct CDR3 sequences, roughly 20% of them singletons; the top ten hold 3.5% to 4%. Every donor gave about 9 milliliters of peripheral blood. Every sample had a minimum of 6 million PBMCs isolated. This TCR was sampled from a man between 65 and 80 years old in good health. This chain uses TRBV5-1 with TRBJ2-5; 7 bases align to TRBD2. Specimen: blood. The CDR3 loop is CASSETSEETQYF. DNA of the CDR3: TGCGCCAGCAGCGAAACTAGCGAAGAGACCCAGTACTTC.